This T cell receptor (beta chain) was identified during a study of T cell repertoires in cytomegalovirus infection. This clonotype occurred once. What it recognizes is unknown. TCRdb reanalysed the reads using MiXCR and keeps one entry per CDR3 protein. The repertoire holds 300,000 to 400,000 distinct CDR3 sequences, with 25% to 35% as singletons. Germline CDR1 and CDR2: MNHEY and SVGEGT. This CDR3 region has 13 residues. Between the trimmed V and J ends, which lost 4 bases and 7 bases, there was a span of 12 bases. The clonotype originates from a human donor in good health (CMV status not recorded). Some clones in this sample may be carry-over from other donors' samples. This chain joins TRBV6-2 or TRBV6-3 and TRBJ2-3; tentatively, D is TRBD2 (5 bases). Sequencing used cultured PBMCs, obtained from culture after CMV antigen stimulation. This chain's CDR3 is CASSSGIFYTQYF. CDR3 nucleotides: TGTGCCAGCAGTTCCGGGATCTTTTATACGCAGTATTTT.